Shown below are 16 T cell receptor beta chains from a single sample sequenced in a study of blood T cell repertoires in COVID-19. The data were produced by immunoSEQ multiplex PCR, yet TCRdb's version contains in-frame clones alone and is incomplete. Of tens of thousands of clones in the sample, approximately 84% are singletons; the top ten hold approximately 30%. The specimen was peripheral blood. These receptors all stem from a man older than 75 with active or convalescent COVID-19.

V usage is TRBV25-1 and J usage is TRBJ1-3; weak D call: TRBD1 (6 bases). V was clipped by 2 bases and J by 3 bases, with 11 bases between them. Per germline, CDR1 MGHDK and CDR2 SYGVNS. The CDR3 extends over 15 amino acids. The CDR3 nucleotides read TGTGCCAGCAGTGAACAGGGGCCCTTTGGAAACACCATATATTTT. It yields the protein CASSEQGPFGNTIYF.

This clone was seen a few times. CDR3 residues: CASSWTSGGTTGELFF. The CDR3 nucleotides read TGTGCCAGCAGTTGGACTAGCGGGGGAACCACCGGGGAGCTGTTTTTT. The chain joins TRBV2 to TRBJ2-2; 13 bases match TRBD2. CDR3 size: 16 residues. The trim removed 5 bases at V and 4 bases at J, leaving 4 bases unmatched. CDR1 and CDR2 from the germline V gene are SNHLY and FYNNEI.

The chain joins TRBV5-1 to TRBJ2-3; TRBD2 aligns across 13 bases. Unmatched junction bases numbered 2, after V lost 0 bases and J lost 1 base. Germline V lookup: CDR1 SGHRS, CDR2 YFSETQ. This CDR3 comprises 17 residues. This CDR3 is CASSLGLAGGRTDTQYF. CDR3 coding DNA: TGCGCCAGCAGCTTGGGACTAGCGGGGGGACGCACAGATACGCAGTATTTT.

CDR3 sequence (DNA): TGTGCCAGTAGTAGTCAACAAGGAAACACCATATATTTT. Protein sequence: CASSSQQGNTIYF. This chain links TRBV19 with TRBJ1-3; D gene unclear. Germline V gives CDR1 LNHDA, CDR2 SQIVND (reference sequence). CDR3 size: 13 residues. V lost 4 bases and J lost 4, with 8 bases in between. The whole variable domain, filled in from reference TRBV19 and TRBJ1-3, reads DGGITQSPKYLFRKEGQNVTLSCEQNLNHDAMYWYRQDPGQGLRLIYYSQIVNDFQKGDIAEGYSVSREKKESFPLTVTSAQKNPTAFYLCASSSQQGNTIYFGEGSWLTVV.

The V and J genes are TRBV6-4 and TRBJ2-1; no definite D call. The CDR3 runs 13 residues. CDR1 is MRHNA, CDR2 SNTAGT, per germline. V gave up 4 bases and J gave up 9 bases, with 13 bases separating them. The DNA of the CDR3 is TGTGCCAGCAGTGGATCTTTTGGAGCTGAGCAGTTCTTC. Residues: CASSGSFGAEQFF.

The chain carries TRBV7-2 and TRBJ1-6; D gene unclear. Germline loops: CDR1 SGHTA, CDR2 FQGNSA. Trimming stripped 1 base from V and 13 bases from J, with 14 bases between. The CDR3 contains 14 residues. This CDR3 is CASSLVAVVAPLHF. The CDR3 DNA reads TGTGCCAGCAGCTTAGTGGCGGTAGTTGCCCCCCTCCACTTT.

CDR3 bases: TGCGCCAGCAGCCTGCACGGGGGCTCCTACGAGCAGTACTTC. It codes for CASSLHGGSYEQYF. The chain is built from TRBV5-1 and TRBJ2-7; TRBD2 might be the D (6 bases). This CDR3 region has 14 residues. In germline, CDR1 is SGHRS, CDR2 YFSETQ. Between the trimmed V and J ends, which lost 4 bases and 0 bases, there was a span of 11 bases. Together with reference TRBV5-1 and TRBJ2-7, the CDR3 gives the full variable domain: KAGVTQTPRYLIKTRGQQVTLSCSPISGHRSVSWYQQTPGQGLQFLFEYFSETQRNKGNFPGRFSGRQFSNSRSEMNVSTLELGDSALYLCASSLHGGSYEQYFGPGTRLTVT.

This clone turned up a few times. The CDR3 protein is CASSPSTQTTGNTIYF. CDR3 nucleotide sequence: TGTGCCAGCAGTCCATCGACACAGACAACTGGAAACACCATATATTTT. The chain carries TRBV27 and TRBJ1-3; D is undetermined. The CDR3 is 16 amino acids. Trimming removed 5 bases from V and 2 bases from J, with 16 bases in between. The germline V gene encodes CDR1 MNHEY and CDR2 SMNVEV (reference sequence).

This sequence joins TRBV15 and TRBJ2-7; a possible D gene is TRBD1 (7 bases). V dropped 1 base and J dropped 6 bases, with 16 bases sitting between them. The CDR3 covers 15 residues. Germline lookup yields CDR1 LNHNV and CDR2 YYDKDF (reference sequence). Written as DNA, the CDR3 is TGTGCCACCAGCAGAGCCCTGACAGGGAGGCGCGAGCAGTACTTC. Its protein product is CATSRALTGRREQYF.

The DNA of the CDR3 is TGTGCCAGCTCGGGCGGCGGGAACTACAATGAGCAGTTCTTC. Encoded protein: CASSGGGNYNEQFF. The chain combines TRBV2 with TRBJ2-1; D possibly corresponds to TRBD2 (6 bases). This CDR3 region has 14 residues. V shed 8 bases and J shed 3 bases, with 14 bases lying between them. Germline V gene lookup returns CDR1 SNHLY and CDR2 FYNNEI.

The V and J genes are TRBV4-3 and TRBJ1-1, with TRBD1 matching 9 bases. The germline V gene encodes CDR1 LGHNA and CDR2 YSLEER. V dropped 0 bases and J dropped 9; count of bases not matched to a gene: 8. CDR3 size: 15 residues. In DNA form, the CDR3 reads TGCGCCAGCAGCCAAGAAAATTTGGACAGGGGACAAGCTTTCTTT. The encoded protein is CASSQENLDRGQAFF.

V and J are TRBV11-1 and TRBJ1-1, with D unresolved. Germline CDR1 and CDR2: SGHAT and FQDESV (reference sequence). V lost 1 base, J lost 4 bases, and 10 bases lay in between. CDR3 length equals 14 residues. In DNA form, the CDR3 reads TGTGCCAGCAGCTTAGTGAAGAGTCTCACTGAAGCTTTCTTT. Translated: CASSLVKSLTEAFF.

CDR3 coding DNA: TGTGCCATCAGTGAGAAGATGGAGGCCAACTATGGCTACACCTTC. It specifies CAISEKMEANYGYTF. V and J are TRBV10-3 and TRBJ1-2, with D unclear. This CDR3 comprises 15 residues. Germline assignment: CDR1 ENHRY and CDR2 SYGVKD. V shed 2 bases and J shed 2 bases, with 12 bases lying between them.

V usage is TRBV20-1 and J usage is TRBJ2-1; a possible D gene is TRBD2 (6 bases). The CDR3 is made up of 17 amino acids. Germline V lookup: CDR1 DFQATT, CDR2 SNEGSKA (reference sequence). The V gene lost 3 bases and the J gene lost 3 bases, with 21 bases spanning the gap. In DNA form, the CDR3 reads TGCAGTGCTAGTGGGACGGGGGACTCCCGCCTCTACAATGAGCAGTTCTTC. Its translation is CSASGTGDSRLYNEQFF.

The V call is TRBV21-1, the J call TRBJ1-1. TRBV21-1 is assigned pseudogene status. The CDR3 spans 15 residues. This chain's CDR3 is CASSKVSGLGTEAFF. The CDR3 nucleotides read TGTGCCAGCAGCAAAGTTTCGGGGTTGGGGACTGAAGCTTTCTTT.

The genes are TRBV30 and TRBJ1-2, with a possible D match to TRBD1 (6 bases). The V end lost 5 bases, the J end lost 2 bases, and 15 bases lay between the germline ends. This CDR3 spans 14 amino acids. The V gene's germline CDR1 is GTSNPN and CDR2 SVGIG (reference sequence). This CDR3 reads CAWSPGHTNYGYTF. The CDR3 region has the DNA TGTGCCTGGTCTCCGGGACATACAAACTATGGCTACACCTTC.